The sequence of this T cell receptor beta chain was determined in a study of shared clonotypes between healthy human individuals (dated by TCRdb to the early 2020s). Regarding the complete study: A couple of women and a few men aged 18 to 49 years were included in the cohort. Leukapheresis yielded between about 0.9 and 9 billion PBMCs per donor. Blood TCR repertoires of five healthy adults were deeply sequenced to estimate repertoire size and the extent of clonotype sharing between individuals. For each donor, CD4 naive and CD4 memory were each given three plates, CD8 naive was given two plates, and CD8 memory was given one plate. Libraries were prepared and TCR repertoires were sequenced by different laboratories using diverse techniques, in order to increase sequencing depth and limit assay-specific biases. The paper's findings and limits, for the study overall: Because the study included only a small number of donors, the genetic and exposure-history diversity represented was limited. Estimated clonotype richness was generally larger for naive than for memory subsets. When four donors were compared, the shared fraction of clonotypes was around 4.6% for naive CD4, 3% to 4% for naive CD8, about 2.4% for memory CD4, and approximately 0.4% for memory CD8. Only blood was sampled, and tissue TCR repertoires likely differ from those in blood. Pairwise subsampling indicated that sequencing depth was expected to affect the degree of clonotype sharing among donors. Clonotypes shared by all four sorted-subset donors showed higher generation probabilities than non-shared clonotypes. Rarefaction of sorted-subset datasets indicated incomplete sequencing despite the large sequencing depth.

The donors were healthy, HIV-negative adults who had no recently reported acute infections or vaccinations. Every donor was a Caucasian adult living in Nashville, Tennessee, USA. CD8 memory samples were composed of magnetically selected CD45RO+ cells combined with CCR7-negative CD45RA+ effector memory (TemRA) cells. Blood was obtained by leukapheresis, after which PBMCs were separated by Ficoll-Histopaque density gradient centrifugation and cryopreserved in liquid nitrogen vapor phase. Purity and quantity of every magnetically sorted T cell population were checked by analytical flow cytometry. From each sorted fraction, genomic DNA was isolated and quantified by UV absorbance on a Nanodrop 2000c. TCR CDR3 regions were amplified from genomic DNA by multiplex PCR using the deep immunoSEQ assay. For each cell subset, the extracted genomic DNA was distributed evenly across all wells of several immunoSEQ 96-well plates, and each plate served as one replicate. For sorted subsets, each replicate PCR was loaded with roughly 190 ng genomic DNA, equivalent to some 27,000 T cell genomes. Purified libraries were quantified with a Qubit 3.0 fluorometer, sized on a Bioanalyzer 2100, and re-quantified with the KAPA Library Quantification kit. Every immunoSEQ 96-well plate was sequenced on a dedicated single-read 150-cycle Illumina NextSeq 550 flow cell. The original pipeline was this. Because the immunoSEQ output included only junctional sequences and no quality scores, the filtering could not be the same as the filtering used for full-length reads. Sequences were annotated with PyIR, a Python wrapper for IgBLAST v1.9, and V/J genes and CDR3 were assigned using IMGT germline references. Reads were filtered out if the reads had weak V/J assignments (E-value above 1e-6), no CDR3, stop codons, out-of-frame junctions, or ambiguous translated residues. A V3J clonotype was defined by an identical inferred V gene, J gene, and CDR3 amino acid sequence. Percentage overlap between repertoires was computed as shared unique clonotypes divided by the size of the smaller repertoire. Richness of each repertoire was evaluated using RTK rarefaction, the Chao1 estimator, and Recon v2.1 estimates of unobserved clonotypes. Generation probabilities for all TCRbeta clonotypes obtained by the gDNA method from several donors were computed using OLGA. This is the immuneACCESS table as TCRdb keeps it, with only in-frame sequences that have V and J called. A part of the clones is gone; compared with another copy, unresolved V genes explain less than half, and the rest is unexplained. D and trimming come from the DNA, and the V and J calls and clone size come from that table. The sample contains tens of thousands of clones, roughly three fifths of them found a single time. Of the sample, around 50% is held by the ten largest clones.

Regarding this clone: Its recognized antigen is unknown. No qualities accompany the bases; no much larger clone lies one base away.

V was cut back by 3 bases and J by 1 base, leaving a gap of 13 bases between them. The germline V gene gives CDR1 as SGDLS and CDR2 as YYNGEE. There are 16 amino acids in the CDR3, from cysteine to phenylalanine inclusive. The DNA shown is the 48-base CDR3, in frame from base 1. Sequencing used memory CD8+ T cells sorted from blood. This sample's cell subset or site label indicates: CD45RO+ cells pooled with CCR7-negative TemRA cells. In this chain, TRBV9 is recombined with TRBJ2-2, with the D gene not confidently named. The receptor was derived from a young man in good health. Read as DNA, the sequence is TGTGCCAGCAGCGGGGGAATGGCGCTGAACACCGGGGAGCTGTTTTTT. The encoded protein is CASSGGMALNTGELFF.